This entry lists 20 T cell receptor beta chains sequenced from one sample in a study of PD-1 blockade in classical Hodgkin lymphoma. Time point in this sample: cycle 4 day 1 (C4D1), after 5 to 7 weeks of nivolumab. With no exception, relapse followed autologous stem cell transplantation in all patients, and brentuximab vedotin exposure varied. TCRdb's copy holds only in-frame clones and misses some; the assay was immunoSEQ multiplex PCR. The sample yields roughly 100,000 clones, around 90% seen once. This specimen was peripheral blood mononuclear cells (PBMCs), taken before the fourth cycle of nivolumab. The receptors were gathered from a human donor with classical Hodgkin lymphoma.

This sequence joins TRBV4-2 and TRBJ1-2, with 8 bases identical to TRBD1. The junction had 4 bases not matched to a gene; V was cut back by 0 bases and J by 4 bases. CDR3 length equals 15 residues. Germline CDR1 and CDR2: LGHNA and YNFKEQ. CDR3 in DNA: TGTGCCAGCAGCCAAGATCCCGACAGGGGCTATGGCTACACCTTC. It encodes CASSQDPDRGYGYTF.

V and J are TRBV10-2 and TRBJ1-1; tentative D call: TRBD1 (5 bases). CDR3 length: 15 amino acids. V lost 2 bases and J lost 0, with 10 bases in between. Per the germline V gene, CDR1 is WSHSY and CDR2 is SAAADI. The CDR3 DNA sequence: TGCGCCAGCAGTGAGGGGACCTCAATGAACACTGAAGCTTTCTTT. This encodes CASSEGTSMNTEAFF.

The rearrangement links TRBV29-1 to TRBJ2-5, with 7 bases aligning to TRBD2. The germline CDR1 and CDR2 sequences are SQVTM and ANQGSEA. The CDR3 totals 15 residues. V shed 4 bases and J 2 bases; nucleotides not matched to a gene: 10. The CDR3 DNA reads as TGCAGCGTTGTTCCCTGGGCGGGAGTGCAAGAGACCCAGTACTTC. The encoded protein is CSVVPWAGVQETQYF.

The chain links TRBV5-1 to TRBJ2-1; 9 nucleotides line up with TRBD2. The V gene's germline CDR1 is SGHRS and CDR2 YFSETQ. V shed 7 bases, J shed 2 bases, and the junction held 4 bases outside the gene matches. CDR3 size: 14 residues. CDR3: CASGSGSAYNEQFF. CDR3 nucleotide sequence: TGCGCCAGCGGTAGCGGGAGCGCCTACAATGAGCAGTTCTTC.

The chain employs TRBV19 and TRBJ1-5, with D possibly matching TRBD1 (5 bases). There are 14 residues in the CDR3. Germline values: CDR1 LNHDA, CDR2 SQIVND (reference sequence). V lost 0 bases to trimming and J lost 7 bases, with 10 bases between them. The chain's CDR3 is CASSIDGRGQPQHF. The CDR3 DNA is TGTGCCAGTAGTATAGATGGCCGGGGCCAGCCCCAGCATTTT.

CDR3 residues: CASSDLVKAGAWETQYF. The CDR3, as DNA: TGTGCCAGCAGTGATCTGGTCAAAGCAGGGGCGTGGGAGACCCAGTACTTC. The chain joins TRBV25-1 to TRBJ2-5; maybe TRBD1 (6 bases). Deletions cut 3 bases from V and 5 bases from J, with 22 bases between. The CDR3 is made up of 17 amino acids. Germline values: CDR1 MGHDK, CDR2 SYGVNS.

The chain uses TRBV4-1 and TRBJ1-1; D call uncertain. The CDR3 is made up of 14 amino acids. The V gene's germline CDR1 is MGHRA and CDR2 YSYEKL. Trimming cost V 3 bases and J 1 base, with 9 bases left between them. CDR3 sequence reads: CASSHLGRNTEAFF. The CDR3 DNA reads TGCGCCAGCAGCCACCTCGGGCGGAACACTGAAGCTTTCTTT.

CDR3 bases: TGTGCCAGCAGCCCGCGGGCTCCGGAATCCGGGGAGCTGTTTTTT. It encodes CASSPRAPESGELFF. The chain links TRBV4-2 to TRBJ2-2; a weak D match, TRBD2 (5 bases). Trimming took 4 bases from V and 6 from J, leaving 15 bases between them. The CDR3 is 15 residues long. Germline lookup yields CDR1 LGHNA and CDR2 YNFKEQ.

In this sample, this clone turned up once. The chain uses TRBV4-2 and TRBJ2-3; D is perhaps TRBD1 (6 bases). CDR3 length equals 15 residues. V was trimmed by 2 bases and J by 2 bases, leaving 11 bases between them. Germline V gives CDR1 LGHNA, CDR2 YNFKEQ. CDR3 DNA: TGTGCCAGCAGCCAACCGACAGGACCCACAGATACGCAGTATTTT. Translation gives CASSQPTGPTDTQYF.

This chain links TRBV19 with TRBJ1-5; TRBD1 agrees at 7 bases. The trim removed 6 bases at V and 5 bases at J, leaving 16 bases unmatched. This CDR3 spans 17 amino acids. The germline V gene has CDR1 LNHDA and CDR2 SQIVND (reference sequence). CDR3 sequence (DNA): TGTGCCAGTAGGGTGACAGGGATCAAGGACGGGCATCAGCCCCAGCATTTT. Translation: CASRVTGIKDGHQPQHF.

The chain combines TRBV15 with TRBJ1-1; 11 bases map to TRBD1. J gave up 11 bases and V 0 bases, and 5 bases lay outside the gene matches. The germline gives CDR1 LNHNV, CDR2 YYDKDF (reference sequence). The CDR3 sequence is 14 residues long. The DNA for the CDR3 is TGTGCCACCAGCAGAGAGTTGGGACAGGGGGTTGCTTTCTTT. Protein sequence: CATSRELGQGVAFF.

CDR3: CASSHDSPYNEQFF. CDR3 bases: TGTGCCAGCAGCCACGACAGTCCCTACAATGAGCAGTTCTTC. The gene calls are TRBV7-6 and TRBJ2-1, with D perhaps matching TRBD1 (5 bases). CDR1 is SGHVS, CDR2 FNYEAQ, per germline. With 5 bases removed from V and 2 bases from J, the gap between germline ends came to 10 bases. CDR3 length equals 14 residues.

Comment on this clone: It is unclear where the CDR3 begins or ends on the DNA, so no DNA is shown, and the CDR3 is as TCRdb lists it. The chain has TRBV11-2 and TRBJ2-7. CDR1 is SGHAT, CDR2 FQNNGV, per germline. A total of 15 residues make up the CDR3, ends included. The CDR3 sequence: CASTFGSRANYEQYF.

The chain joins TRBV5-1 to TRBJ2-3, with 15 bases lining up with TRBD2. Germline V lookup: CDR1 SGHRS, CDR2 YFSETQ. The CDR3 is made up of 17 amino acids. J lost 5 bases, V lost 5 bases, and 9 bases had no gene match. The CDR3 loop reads CASRGGLAGGIGDTQYF. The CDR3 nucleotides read TGCGCCAGCAGAGGGGGACTAGCGGGAGGAATCGGAGATACGCAGTATTTT.

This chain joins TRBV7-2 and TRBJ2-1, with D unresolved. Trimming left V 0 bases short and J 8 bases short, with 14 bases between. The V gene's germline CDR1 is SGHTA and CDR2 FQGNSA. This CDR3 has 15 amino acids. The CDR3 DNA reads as TGTGCCAGCAGCTTAGCAGCGATGGGGATGCATGAGCAGTTCTTC. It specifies CASSLAAMGMHEQFF.

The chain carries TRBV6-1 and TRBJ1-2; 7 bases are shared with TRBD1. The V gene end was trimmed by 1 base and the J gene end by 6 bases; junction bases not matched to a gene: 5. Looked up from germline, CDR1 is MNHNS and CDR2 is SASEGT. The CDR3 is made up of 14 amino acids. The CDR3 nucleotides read TGTGCCAGCAGTGAAGAAGAGGGGGCGGATGGCTACACCTTC. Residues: CASSEEEGADGYTF.

This chain's CDR3 is CASSLIGTSGTDTQYF. CDR3 sequence (DNA): TGTGCCAGCAGCTTAATAGGGACTAGCGGCACAGATACGCAGTATTTT. The V and J genes are TRBV7-2 and TRBJ2-3; 10 nucleotides line up with TRBD2. With V trimmed by 2 bases and J by 1 base, 3 bases remained unmatched. The germline CDR1 and CDR2 sequences are SGHTA and FQGNSA. The CDR3 spans 16 residues. Full variable domain (outside the CDR3, taken from reference TRBV7-2 and TRBJ2-3): GAGVSQSPSNKVTEKGKDVELRCDPISGHTALYWYRQSLGQGLEFLIYFQGNSAPDKSGLPSDRFSAERTGGSVSTLTIQRTQQEDSAVYLCASSLIGTSGTDTQYFGPGTRLTVL.

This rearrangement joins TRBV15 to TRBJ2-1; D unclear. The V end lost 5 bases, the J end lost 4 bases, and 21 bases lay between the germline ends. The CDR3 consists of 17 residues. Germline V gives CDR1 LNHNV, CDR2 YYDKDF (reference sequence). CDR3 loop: CATSGKTLGLGYNEQFF. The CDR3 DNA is TGTGCCACCAGCGGCAAAACATTAGGATTAGGGTACAATGAGCAGTTCTTC.

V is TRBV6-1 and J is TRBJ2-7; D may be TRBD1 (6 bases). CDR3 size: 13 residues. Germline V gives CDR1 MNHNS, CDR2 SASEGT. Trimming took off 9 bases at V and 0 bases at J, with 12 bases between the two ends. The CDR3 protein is CASRTASSYEQYF. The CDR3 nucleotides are TGTGCCAGTAGGACAGCCAGCTCCTACGAGCAGTACTTC.

The CDR3 is CASSGDFYTIYF. The CDR3 DNA reads as TGTGCCAGCAGCGGGGACTTTTACACCATATATTTT. The gene calls are TRBV9 and TRBJ1-3; D is possibly TRBD1 (5 bases). CDR1 and CDR2 (germline): SGDLS, YYNGEE. The CDR3 length is 12 residues. With 3 bases removed from V and 8 bases from J, the gap between germline ends came to 9 bases.